The T cell receptor beta chain under discussion was sequenced for a study of cytomegalovirus exposure and HLA in healthy donors. The study, taken as a whole, reports: According to the study, roughly 160 TCR beta chains were cytomegalovirus-associated.

CDR3 length equals 18 residues. Trimming cost V 5 bases and J 4 bases, with 27 bases left between them. The germline gives CDR1 SQVTM, CDR2 ANQGSEA. Points on this clone: Its specificity is not known.

Researchers ran the PCR with 60 Vbeta and 13 Jbeta primers. Data came from immunoSEQ multiplex PCR; TCRdb stores just in-frame clones and leaves some out. Seen here are roughly 140,000 clones, under 90% observed once, and the top ten hold roughly 2.7%. The V gene is TRBV29-1, the J gene TRBJ2-1; maybe TRBD1 (6 bases). Sequences were obtained from PBMCs. This clonotype originated in a boy aged 2 to 9 in good health and CMV-seronegative. The CDR3, as DNA: TGCAGCGTTATGGGGACGACTCCGGGGACACGAAATTACAATGAGCAGTTCTTC. It yields the protein CSVMGTTPGTRNYNEQFF.